Included here is one TCR beta chain sequence, with context. This entry comes from a study of blood T cell repertoires in COVID-19. The overall study: There were acute and convalescent COVID-19 samples, and they came from the United States, Italy and Spain.

V lost 0 bases and J 8 bases, leaving 14 bases between the germline ends. CDR3 length: 14 residues. CDR1 SGDLS and CDR2 YYNGEE come from the germline V gene. Recruitment covered 25 or so US areas and drew participants whose ages spanned roughly 18 to 90 years. Participants reported their clinical history, and cohort assignment relied on those reports. Donors in Cohort 3 who had recovered were those with two negative PCRs, healthcare professional clearance, or resolution of their symptoms. The repertoire was sequenced with immunoSEQ multiplex PCR; TCRdb's copy has only in-frame clones and lacks some. The repertoire holds about 400,000 clones, with around nine tenths as singletons.

The sequence was obtained from a woman aged 25 to 39 who had recovered from COVID-19. This chain connects TRBV9 to TRBJ1-2, with D hard to call. Material: PBMCs or T cells enriched from blood (not recorded which). The CDR3, as DNA: TGTGCCAGCAGCGTAGATGAGGGAGTAGGCGGCTACACCTTC. Protein product: CASSVDEGVGGYTF.